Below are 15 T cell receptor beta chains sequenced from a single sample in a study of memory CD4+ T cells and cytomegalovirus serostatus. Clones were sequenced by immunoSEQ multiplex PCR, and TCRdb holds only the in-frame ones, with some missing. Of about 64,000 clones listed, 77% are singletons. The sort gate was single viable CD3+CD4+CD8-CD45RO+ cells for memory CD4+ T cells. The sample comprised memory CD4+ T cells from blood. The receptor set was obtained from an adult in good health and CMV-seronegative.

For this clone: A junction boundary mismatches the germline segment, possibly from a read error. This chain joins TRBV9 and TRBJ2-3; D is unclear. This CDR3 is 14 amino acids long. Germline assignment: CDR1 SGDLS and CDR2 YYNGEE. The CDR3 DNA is TGTGTCAGCAGCTTGCAGACCTACACAGATACGCAGTATTTT. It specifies CVSSLQTYTDTQYF.

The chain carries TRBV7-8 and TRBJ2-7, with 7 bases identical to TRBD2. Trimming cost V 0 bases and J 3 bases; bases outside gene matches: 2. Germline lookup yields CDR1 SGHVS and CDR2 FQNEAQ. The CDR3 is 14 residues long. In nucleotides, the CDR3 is TGTGCCAGCAGCTTAGCGGGGGGGATCTACGAGCAGTACTTC. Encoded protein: CASSLAGGIYEQYF.

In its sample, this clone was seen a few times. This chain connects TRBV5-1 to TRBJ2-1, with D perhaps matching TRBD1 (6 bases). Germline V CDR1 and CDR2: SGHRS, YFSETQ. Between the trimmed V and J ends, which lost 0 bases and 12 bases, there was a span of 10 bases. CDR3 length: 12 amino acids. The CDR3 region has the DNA TGCGCCAGCAGCTTGGCCTCCAGGGGGCAGTTCTTC. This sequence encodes CASSLASRGQFF.

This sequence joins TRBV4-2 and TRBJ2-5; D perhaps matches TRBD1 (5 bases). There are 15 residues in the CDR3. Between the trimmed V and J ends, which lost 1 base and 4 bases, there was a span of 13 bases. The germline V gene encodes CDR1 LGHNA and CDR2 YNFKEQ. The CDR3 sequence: CASSQGGERRETQYF. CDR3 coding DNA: TGTGCCAGCAGCCAAGGGGGCGAAAGGCGAGAGACCCAGTACTTC.

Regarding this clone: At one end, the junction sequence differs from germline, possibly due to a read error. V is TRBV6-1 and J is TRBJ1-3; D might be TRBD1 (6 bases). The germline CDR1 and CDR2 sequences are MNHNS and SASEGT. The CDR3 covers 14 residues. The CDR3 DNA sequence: TGTGCCAGCAGTAAAGCACAGGGTGGAAACACCATATATTTT. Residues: CASSKAQGGNTIYF.

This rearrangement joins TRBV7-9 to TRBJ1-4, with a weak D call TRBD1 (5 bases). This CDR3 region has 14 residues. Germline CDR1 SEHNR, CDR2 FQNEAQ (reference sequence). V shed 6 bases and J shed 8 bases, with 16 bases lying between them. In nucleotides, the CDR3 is TGTGCCAGCAGTGACCGGGGGGGTAGGGAAAAACTGTTTTTT. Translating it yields CASSDRGGREKLFF. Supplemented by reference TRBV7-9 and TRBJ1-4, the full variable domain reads DTGVSQNPRHKITKRGQNVTFRCDPISEHNRLYWYRQTLGQGPEFLTYFQNEAQLEKSRLLSDRFSAERPKGSFSTLEIQRTEQGDSAMYLCASSDRGGREKLFFGSGTQLSVL.

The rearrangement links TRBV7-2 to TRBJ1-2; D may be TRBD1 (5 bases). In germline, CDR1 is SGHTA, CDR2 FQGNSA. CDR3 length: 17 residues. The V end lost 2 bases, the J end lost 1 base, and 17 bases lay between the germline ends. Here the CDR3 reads CASSLRAGRFFNYGYTF. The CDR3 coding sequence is TGTGCCAGCAGCTTACGGGCAGGGCGGTTCTTTAACTATGGCTACACCTTC.

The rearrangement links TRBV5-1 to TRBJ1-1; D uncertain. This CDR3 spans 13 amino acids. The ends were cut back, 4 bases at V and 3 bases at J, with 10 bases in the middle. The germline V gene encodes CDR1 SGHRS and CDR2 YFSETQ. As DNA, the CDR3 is TGCGCCAGCAGCATTCGGTGGGACACTGAAGCTTTCTTT. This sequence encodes CASSIRWDTEAFF.

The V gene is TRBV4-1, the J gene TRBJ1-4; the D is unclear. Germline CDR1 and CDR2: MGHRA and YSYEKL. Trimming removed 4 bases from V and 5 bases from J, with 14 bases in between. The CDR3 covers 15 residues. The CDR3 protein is CASSPGSSGNEKLFF. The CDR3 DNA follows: TGCGCCAGCAGCCCAGGTTCCTCCGGGAATGAAAAACTGTTTTTT.

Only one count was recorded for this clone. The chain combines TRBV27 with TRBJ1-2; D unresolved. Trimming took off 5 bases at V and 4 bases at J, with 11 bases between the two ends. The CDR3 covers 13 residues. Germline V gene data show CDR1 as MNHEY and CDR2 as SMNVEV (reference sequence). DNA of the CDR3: TGTGCCAGCAGTCCCGGGGTTTTCTATGGCTACACCTTC. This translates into CASSPGVFYGYTF.

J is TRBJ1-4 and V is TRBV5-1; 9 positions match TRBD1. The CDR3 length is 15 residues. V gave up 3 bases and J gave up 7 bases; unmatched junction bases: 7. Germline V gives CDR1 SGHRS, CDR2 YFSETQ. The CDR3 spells CASSSGQGPSEKLFF. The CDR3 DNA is TGCGCCAGCAGCTCGGGACAGGGTCCATCTGAAAAACTGTTTTTT.

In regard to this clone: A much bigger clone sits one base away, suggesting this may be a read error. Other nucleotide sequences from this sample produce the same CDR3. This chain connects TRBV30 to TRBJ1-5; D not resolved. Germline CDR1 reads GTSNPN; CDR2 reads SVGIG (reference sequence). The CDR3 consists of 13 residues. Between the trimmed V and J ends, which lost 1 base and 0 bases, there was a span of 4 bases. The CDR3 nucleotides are TGTGCCTGGAGTGAGGATAGCAATCAGCCCCAGCATTTT. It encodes CAWSEDSNQPQHF.

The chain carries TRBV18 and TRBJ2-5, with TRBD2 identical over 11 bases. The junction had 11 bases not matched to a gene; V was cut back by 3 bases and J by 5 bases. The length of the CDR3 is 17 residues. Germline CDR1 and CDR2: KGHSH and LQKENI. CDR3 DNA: TGTGCCAGCTCACCGCCCATAGCGGGGGGGCTCTCGGAGACCCAGTACTTC. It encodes CASSPPIAGGLSETQYF.

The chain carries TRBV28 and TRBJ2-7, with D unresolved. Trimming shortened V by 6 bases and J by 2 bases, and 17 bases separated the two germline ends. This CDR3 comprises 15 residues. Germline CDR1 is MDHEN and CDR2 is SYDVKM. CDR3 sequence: CASSSLRQATYEQYF. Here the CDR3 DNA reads TGTGCCAGCAGCTCTCTGCGGCAGGCTACCTACGAGCAGTACTTC. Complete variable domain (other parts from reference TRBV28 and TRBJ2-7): DVKVTQSSRYLVKRTGEKVFLECVQDMDHENMFWYRQDPGLGLRLIYFSYDVKMKEKGDIPEGYSVSREKKERFSLILESASTNQTSMYLCASSSLRQATYEQYFGPGTRLTVT.

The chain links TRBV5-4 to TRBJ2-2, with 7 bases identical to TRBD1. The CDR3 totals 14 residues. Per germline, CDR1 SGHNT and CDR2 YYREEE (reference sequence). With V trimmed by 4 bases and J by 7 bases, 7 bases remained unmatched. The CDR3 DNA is TGTGCCAGCAGCAACACAGGGGTGGTCGGGGAGCTGTTTTTT. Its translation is CASSNTGVVGELFF.